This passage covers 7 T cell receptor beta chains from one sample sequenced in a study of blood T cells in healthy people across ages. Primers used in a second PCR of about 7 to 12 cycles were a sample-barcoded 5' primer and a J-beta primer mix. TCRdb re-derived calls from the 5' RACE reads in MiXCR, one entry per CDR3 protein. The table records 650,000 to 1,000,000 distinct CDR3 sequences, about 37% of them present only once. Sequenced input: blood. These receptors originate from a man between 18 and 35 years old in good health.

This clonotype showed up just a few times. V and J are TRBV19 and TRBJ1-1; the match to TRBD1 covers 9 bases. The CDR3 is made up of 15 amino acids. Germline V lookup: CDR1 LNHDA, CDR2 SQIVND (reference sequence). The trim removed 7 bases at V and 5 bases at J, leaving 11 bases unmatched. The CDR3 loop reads CASINGLDRGTEAFF. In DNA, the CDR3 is TGTGCCAGTATTAATGGGCTTGACAGGGGGACTGAAGCTTTCTTT.

CDR3 loop: CASSCGHQETQFF. Written as DNA, the CDR3 is TGTGCCAGCAGCTGTGGTCATCAAGAGACCCAGTTCTTC. The V and J genes are TRBV7-2 and TRBJ2-1; no definite D call. Germline CDR1 reads SGHTA; CDR2 reads FQGNSA. Deletions cut 4 bases from V and 13 bases from J, with 17 bases between. CDR3 length equals 13 residues.

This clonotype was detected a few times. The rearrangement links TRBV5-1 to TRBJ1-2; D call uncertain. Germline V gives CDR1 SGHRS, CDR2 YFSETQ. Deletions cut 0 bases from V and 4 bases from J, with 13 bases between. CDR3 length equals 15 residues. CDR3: CASSLDGSSIYGYTF. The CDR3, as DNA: TGCGCCAGCAGCTTGGACGGATCCAGCATCTATGGCTACACCTTC.

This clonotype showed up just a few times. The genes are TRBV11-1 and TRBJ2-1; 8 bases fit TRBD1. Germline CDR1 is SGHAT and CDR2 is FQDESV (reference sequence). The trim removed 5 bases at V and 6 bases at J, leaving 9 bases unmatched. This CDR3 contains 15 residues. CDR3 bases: TGTGCCAGCAGCCACCGACAGGGGATCTTCAATGAGCAGTTCTTC. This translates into CASSHRQGIFNEQFF. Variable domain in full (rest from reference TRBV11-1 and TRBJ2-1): EAEVAQSPRYKITEKSQAVAFWCDPISGHATLYWYRQILGQGPELLVQFQDESVVDDSQLPKDRFSAERLKGVDSTLKIQPAELGDSAMYLCASSHRQGIFNEQFFGPGTRLTVL.

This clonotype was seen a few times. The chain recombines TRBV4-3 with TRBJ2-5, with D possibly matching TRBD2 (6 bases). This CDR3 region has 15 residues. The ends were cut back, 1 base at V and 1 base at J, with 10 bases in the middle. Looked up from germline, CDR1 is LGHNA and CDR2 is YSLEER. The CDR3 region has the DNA TGCGCCAGCAGCCAAGGAAGGGGAGGCCAAGAGACCCAGTACTTC. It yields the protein CASSQGRGGQETQYF.

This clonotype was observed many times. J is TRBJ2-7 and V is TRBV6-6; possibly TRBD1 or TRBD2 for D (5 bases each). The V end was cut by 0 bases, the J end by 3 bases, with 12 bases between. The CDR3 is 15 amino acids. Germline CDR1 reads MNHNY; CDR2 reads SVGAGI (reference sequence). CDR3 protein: CASSYSGALLYEQYF. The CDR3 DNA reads TGTGCCAGCAGTTACTCCGGGGCCTTACTCTACGAGCAGTACTTC.

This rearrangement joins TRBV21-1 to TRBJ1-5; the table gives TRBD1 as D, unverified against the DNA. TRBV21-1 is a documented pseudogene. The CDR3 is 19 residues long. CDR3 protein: CASSKVVRNRGLDNQPQHF. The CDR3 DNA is TGTGCCAGCAGCAAAGTCGTAAGGAACAGGGGTCTAGACAATCAGCCCCAGCATTTT.